These 19 T cell receptor beta chains share one sample of origin, sequenced in a study of T cell changes during pregnancy in multiple sclerosis. Here immunoSEQ multiplex PCR was the method, and the copy in TCRdb shows in-frame clones only, minus some. The repertoire consists of tens of thousands of clones, with approximately 94% occurring once and the leading ten covering approximately 0.61%. This material consisted of CD4+ T cells from peripheral blood mononuclear cells, taken in the third trimester of pregnancy. The receptors derive from a female donor with multiple sclerosis, enrolled in a pregnancy study.

The J gene is TRBJ2-6, the V gene TRBV18; 7 nucleotides match TRBD1. The CDR3 extends over 15 amino acids. With V trimmed by 2 bases and J by 4 bases, 2 bases remained unmatched. Germline V gives CDR1 KGHSH, CDR2 LQKENI. The CDR3 sequence is CASSPDRVGANVLTF. The DNA of the CDR3 is TGTGCCAGCTCACCAGACAGGGTAGGGGCCAACGTCCTGACTTTC.

The chain employs TRBV14 and TRBJ2-1, with D tentatively TRBD2 (5 bases). CDR3 length equals 15 residues. CDR1 SGHDN and CDR2 FVKESK come from the germline V gene. V was trimmed by 3 bases and J by 1 base, leaving 10 bases between them. In DNA form, the CDR3 reads TGTGCCAGCAGCCATCGGACTTTTTCCTACAATGAGCAGTTCTTC. This encodes CASSHRTFSYNEQFF.

V gene TRBV6-5 combines with J gene TRBJ1-3; D call uncertain. CDR1 MNHEY and CDR2 SVGAGI come from the germline V gene. With 2 bases removed from V and 4 bases from J, the gap between germline ends came to 9 bases. This CDR3 comprises 14 residues. CDR3 residues: CASSYAELGNTIYF. As DNA, the CDR3 is TGTGCCAGCAGTTACGCCGAACTGGGAAACACCATATATTTT.

V usage is TRBV29-1 and J usage is TRBJ1-2; D not certain. CDR1 and CDR2 from the germline V gene are SQVTM and ANQGSEA. CDR3 length equals 11 residues. V was pared by 5 bases and J by 4 bases, with 8 bases between. The CDR3 coding sequence is TGCAGCGTTACGGGAGCCTATGGCTACACCTTC. Its translation: CSVTGAYGYTF.

The rearrangement links TRBV2 to TRBJ2-1, with TRBD2 matching 7 bases. With V trimmed by 7 bases and J by 12 bases, 24 bases remained unmatched. CDR1 SNHLY and CDR2 FYNNEI come from the germline V gene. The CDR3 extends over 17 amino acids. CDR3 in amino acids: CASTGLSNASGTFGQFF. For the CDR3, the DNA is TGTGCCAGCACGGGACTTTCGAATGCTAGCGGTACCTTTGGGCAGTTCTTC.

The chain couples TRBV7-6 to TRBJ1-3; no firm D call. In germline, CDR1 is SGHVS, CDR2 FNYEAQ. Trimming cost V 5 bases and J 0 bases, with 11 bases left between them. The CDR3 has 15 amino acids. CDR3 amino acids: CASSPGPNSGNTIYF. The CDR3 DNA reads TGTGCCAGCAGCCCCGGTCCCAACTCTGGAAACACCATATATTTT.

CDR3 sequence (DNA): TGTGCCTCAGGGGGGTCTTTTTTATGGTACGAGCAGTACTTC. Its protein product is CASGGSFLWYEQYF. The chain carries TRBV10-3 and TRBJ2-7; perhaps TRBD1 as D (7 bases). The CDR3 length is 14 residues. Trimming cost V 11 bases and J 4 bases, with 21 bases left between them. The germline gives CDR1 ENHRY, CDR2 SYGVKD.

The chain has TRBV7-2 and TRBJ2-7; possible D gene TRBD1, 5 bases. The germline CDR1 and CDR2 sequences are SGHTA and FQGNSA. Trimming shortened V by 3 bases and J by 1 base, and 13 bases separated the two germline ends. The CDR3 runs to 15 residues. Here the CDR3 reads CASSFLGALSYEQYF. CDR3 coding DNA: TGTGCCAGCAGCTTCCTAGGGGCATTATCCTACGAGCAGTACTTC.

V is TRBV5-1 and J is TRBJ2-1; D may be TRBD2 (6 bases). From germline, CDR1 is SGHRS and CDR2 YFSETQ. Trimming removed 3 bases from V and 5 bases from J, with 15 bases in between. This CDR3 is 15 amino acids long. CDR3 in DNA: TGCGCCAGCAGCTGGGGCTGGGGCGGGAACAATGAGCAGTTCTTC. Protein: CASSWGWGGNNEQFF.

The chain uses TRBV4-3 and TRBJ1-2, with D tentatively TRBD1 (5 bases). V lost 0 bases and J lost 4, with 12 bases in between. The germline V gene has CDR1 LGHNA and CDR2 YSLEER. The CDR3 extends over 15 amino acids. DNA of the CDR3: TGCGCCAGCAGCCAAGATGTGACAGCCAGCTATGGCTACACCTTC. Protein product: CASSQDVTASYGYTF.

J is TRBJ2-1 and V is TRBV13; TRBD1 aligns across 7 bases. The CDR3 is made up of 15 amino acids. The ends lost 5 bases at V and 3 bases at J; junction bases unmatched: 7. Looked up from germline, CDR1 is PRHDT and CDR2 is FYEKMQ (reference sequence). Written as DNA, the CDR3 is TGTGCCAGCAGCCTCGGGACAGCCATCTACAATGAGCAGTTCTTC. It specifies CASSLGTAIYNEQFF.

This clone was seen only once. Relative to the germline gene, one junction end is altered; a read error may explain this. The chain joins TRBV18 to TRBJ1-2; a possible D gene is TRBD1 (6 bases). This CDR3 has 16 amino acids. CDR1 and CDR2 from the germline V gene are KGHSH and LQKENI. CDR3 in DNA: TGTGCCAGCTCAAGTTTATTAGGACAGTTTTCCTATGGCTTCACCTTC. This gives the protein CASSSLLGQFSYGFTF. Drawing the rest from reference TRBV18 and TRBJ1-2, the complete variable domain is NAGVMQNPRHLVRRRGQEARLRCSPMKGHSHVYWYRQLPEEGLKFMVYLQKENIIDESGMPKERFSAEFPKEGPSILRIQQVVRGDSAAYFCASSSLLGQFSYGFTFGSGTRLTVV.

V is TRBV23-1 and J is TRBJ2-1, with D possibly being TRBD1 (5 bases). Being an ORF, TRBV23-1 has a function that is uncertain. The CDR3 spans 17 residues. Trimming shortened V by 3 bases and J by 0 bases, and 15 bases separated the two germline ends. For the CDR3, the DNA is TGCGCCAGCAGTCATGGTGGGGCCAAACGCTCCTACAATGAGCAGTTCTTC. As protein: CASSHGGAKRSYNEQFF.

V is TRBV5-1 and J is TRBJ2-5; 11 nucleotides match TRBD2. Germline loops: CDR1 SGHRS, CDR2 YFSETQ. The CDR3 has 17 amino acids. V gave up 3 bases and J gave up 4 bases; unmatched junction bases: 11. The CDR3 spells CASSSGLAVGYGETQYF. CDR3 DNA: TGCGCCAGCAGCTCGGGACTAGCGGTTGGGTATGGAGAGACCCAGTACTTC.

The CDR3 protein is CASSGPGTATYEQYF. CDR3 in DNA: TGTGCCAGCAGCGGGCCCGGGACTGCAACCTACGAGCAGTACTTC. The J gene is TRBJ2-7, the V gene TRBV7-2; tentative D call: TRBD2 (6 bases). Trimming left V 5 bases short and J 2 bases short, with 16 bases between. This CDR3 region has 15 residues. Germline V lookup: CDR1 SGHTA, CDR2 FQGNSA.

The chain has TRBV7-2 and TRBJ2-7, with D tentatively TRBD1 (6 bases). CDR1 and CDR2 from the germline V gene are SGHTA and FQGNSA. V shed 6 bases and J shed 0 bases, with 15 bases lying between them. There are 15 residues in the CDR3. Written as DNA, the CDR3 is TGTGCCAGCAGAACAAATCAGGGGTACTCCTACGAGCAGTACTTC. This translates into CASRTNQGYSYEQYF.

This sequence joins TRBV6-5 and TRBJ1-3, with 7 bases identical to TRBD1. V shed 6 bases, J shed 3 bases, and the junction held 8 bases outside the gene matches. Germline lookup yields CDR1 MNHEY and CDR2 SVGAGI. The CDR3 is 15 amino acids. CDR3 protein: CASRPDRPHGNTIYF. CDR3 DNA sequence: TGTGCCAGCAGACCGGACAGGCCCCATGGAAACACCATATATTTT.

The chain recombines TRBV2 with TRBJ1-5, with D unclear. V shed 8 bases and J shed 0 bases, with 8 bases lying between them. The CDR3 has 13 residues. The V gene's germline CDR1 is SNHLY and CDR2 FYNNEI. The CDR3 sequence: CASGSYSNQPQHF. The CDR3 nucleotides read TGTGCCAGCGGGAGTTATAGCAATCAGCCCCAGCATTTT.

This chain links TRBV2 with TRBJ1-6; TRBD1 matches at 7 bases. Looked up from germline, CDR1 is SNHLY and CDR2 is FYNNEI. V gave up 7 bases and J gave up 7 bases; unmatched junction bases: 7. The CDR3 covers 14 residues. The CDR3 bases are TGTGCCAGCAAGTGGACAGGCGCAAATTCACCCCTCCACTTT. Protein sequence: CASKWTGANSPLHF. The whole variable domain, filled in from reference TRBV2 and TRBJ1-6, reads EPEVTQTPSHQVTQMGQEVILRCVPISNHLYFYWYRQILGQKVEFLVSFYNNEISEKSEIFDDQFSVERPDGSNFTLKIRSTKLEDSAMYFCASKWTGANSPLHFGNGTRLTVT.